This is a list of T cell receptor beta chains from one sample in a study of CD8+CD57+ T cells in acquired aplastic anemia. In TCRdb, the reads were re-called with MiXCR into one record per CDR3 protein. The repertoire holds under 200,000 distinct CDR3 sequences, with just under 65% as singletons. Source material: sorted CD4+, CD8+, or CD8+CD57+ T cells (not recorded which) from PBMCs. These TCRs come from a human donor in good health. The CDR3 runs from the conserved cysteine through the conserved F or W. The D gene is left open where the match is weak. Only some rows state a clone size, as once, few, many or a class for expanded clones.

j_gene | d_gene | v_gene | abundance | CDR3aa
TRBJ2-3 | . | TRBV13 | . | CASRQRGGDTQYF
TRBJ2-5 | . | TRBV7-8 | . | CASSLAQMTGQETQYF
TRBJ2-3 | TRBD1 | TRBV9 | . | CASTIGQGADTQYF
TRBJ2-1 | TRBD1 | TRBV7-9 | many | CASSLTGTGRNNEQFF
TRBJ1-2 | . | TRBV25-1 | . | CASSEGGPNYGYTF
TRBJ2-7 | TRBD2 | TRBV29-1 | . | CSVEDPGLAYEQYF
TRBJ2-7 | . | TRBV5-4 | . | CASSLSGLNSYEQYF
TRBJ2-1 | TRBD2 | TRBV7-3 | . | CASSPASGSVNEQFF
TRBJ2-3 | . | TRBV29-1 | . | CSCGTGASTDTQYF
TRBJ2-7 | . | TRBV7-8 | . | CASSPETGVLEQYF
TRBJ2-7 | TRBD2 | TRBV7-2 | . | CASSLQLAGVDYEQYF